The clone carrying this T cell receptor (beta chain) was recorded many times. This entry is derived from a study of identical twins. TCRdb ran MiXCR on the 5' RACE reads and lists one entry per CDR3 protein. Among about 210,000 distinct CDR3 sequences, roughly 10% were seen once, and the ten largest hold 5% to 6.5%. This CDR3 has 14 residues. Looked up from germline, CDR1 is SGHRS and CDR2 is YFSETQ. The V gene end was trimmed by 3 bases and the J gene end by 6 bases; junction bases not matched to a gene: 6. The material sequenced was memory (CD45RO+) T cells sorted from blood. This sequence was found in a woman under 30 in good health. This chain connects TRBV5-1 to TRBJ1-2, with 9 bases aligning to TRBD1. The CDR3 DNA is TGCGCCAGCAGCTCATACAGGGGGCGAGATGGCTACACCTTC. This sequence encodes CASSSYRGRDGYTF.